The rows below give T cell receptor beta chains drawn from one sample of a study of response to subunit inactivated influenza vaccine. TCRdb reprocessed the RT-PCR reads with MiXCR, giving one entry per CDR3 protein. Seen here are 430,000 or so distinct CDR3 sequences, about 10% observed once, and the top ten hold roughly 12%. The input for sequencing was PBMCs from blood, taken roughly 48 days after vaccination. These receptors were taken from a man between 45 and 60 years old who received an inactivated influenza vaccine. CDR3s include the opening cysteine and the closing phenylalanine or tryptophan. D genes are given only for firm matches. Clone size is not always given. Where it is, it says once, few, many or a class for expanded clones.

d_gene	v_gene	j_gene	abundance	CDR3aa	CDR3nt
TRBD2	TRBV28	TRBJ2-7	many	CASNPGRLAGRNEQYF	TGTGCCAGCAATCCTGGGCGGCTAGCGGGGAGGAACGAGCAGTACTTC
-	TRBV4-3	TRBJ1-1	few	CASSQMSGAKAFF	TGCGCCAGCAGCCAAATGTCCGGGGCGAAAGCTTTCTTT
TRBD1	TRBV6-1	TRBJ1-1	-	CASSQGGRGGTEAFF	TGTGCCAGCAGTCAAGGGGGCAGAGGAGGCACTGAAGCTTTCTTT
-	TRBV7-2	TRBJ1-6	few	CASSLAKATSPLHF	TGTGCCAGCAGCTTAGCTAAGGCGACCTCACCCCTCCACTTT
-	TRBV7-9	TRBJ2-1	-	CASSLAGGGAYNEQFF	TGTGCCAGCAGCTTAGCCGGAGGGGGGGCCTACAATGAGCAGTTCTTC
-	TRBV4-3	TRBJ2-1	-	CASSPYSRDFSYNEQFF	TGCGCCAGCAGCCCCTATTCCCGGGACTTTTCCTACAATGAGCAGTTCTTC
TRBD1	TRBV29-1	TRBJ2-1	few	CSVTKTGNYNEQFF	TGCAGCGTTACTAAGACAGGGAACTACAATGAGCAGTTCTTC
-	TRBV5-6	TRBJ2-7	few	CASSYLLGRSYEQYF	TGTGCCAGCAGCTACCTACTAGGACGTTCCTACGAGCAGTACTTC
-	TRBV28	TRBJ2-5	many	CASTAANVETQYF	TGTGCCAGCACCGCTGCGAACGTAGAGACCCAGTACTTC
-	TRBV20-1	TRBJ2-3	many	CSARIPKGLGDTQYF	TGCAGTGCTAGAATCCCGAAAGGGCTGGGAGATACGCAGTATTTT
TRBD2	TRBV12-3/TRBV12-4	TRBJ2-5	-	CASSTGGGQVETQYF	TGTGCCAGCAGTACTGGCGGGGGGCAGGTAGAGACCCAGTACTTC
-	TRBV6-2/TRBV6-3	TRBJ1-5	many	CASSRHRDRNQPQHF	TGTGCCAGCAGCCGCCACAGGGATAGGAATCAGCCCCAGCATTTT
TRBD2	TRBV11-2	TRBJ2-7	few	CASRPSGRKSYEQYF	TGTGCCAGCAGACCTAGCGGGAGGAAGTCCTACGAGCAGTACTTC
-	TRBV4-1	TRBJ2-7	once	CASSPQVQGYEQYF	TGCGCCAGCAGCCCCCAAGTTCAGGGCTACGAGCAGTACTTC
-	TRBV4-3	TRBJ2-3	few	CASSQETATPQYF	TGCGCCAGCAGCCAAGAGACAGCTACCCCGCAGTATTTT
-	TRBV7-8	TRBJ2-4	-	CASSPTRGIQYF	TGTGCCAGCAGCCCGACTAGGGGCATTCAGTACTTC
-	TRBV6-1	TRBJ2-1	-	CSSMVGSSYNEQFF	TGTTCCAGCATGGTGGGAAGCTCCTACAATGAGCAGTTCTTC
TRBD1	TRBV30	TRBJ2-6	few	CAWSVLGGAGANVLTF	TGTGCCTGGAGTGTACTAGGGGGCGCTGGGGCCAACGTCCTGACTTTC
TRBD2	TRBV9	TRBJ2-5	many	CASSGGGKTQYF	TGTGCCAGCAGCGGGGGGGGGAAGACCCAGTACTTC
-	TRBV6-6	TRBJ2-7	-	CASSFPGRGEQYF	TGTGCCAGCAGTTTCCCCGGCAGGGGCGAGCAGTACTTC
TRBD1	TRBV29-1	TRBJ2-7	many	CSVEDQVTGDYEQYF	TGCAGCGTTGAAGATCAGGTGACAGGGGACTACGAGCAGTACTTC
TRBD1	TRBV24-1	TRBJ2-7	few	CATRRTGGYEQYF	TGTGCCACCAGGAGGACAGGGGGATACGAGCAGTACTTC
TRBD2	TRBV20-1	TRBJ2-7	many	CSARGGGGGSYEQYF	TGCAGTGCTAGGGGTGGCGGGGGGGGCTCCTACGAGCAGTACTTC
-	TRBV14	TRBJ2-7	few	CASSQDSTYVEQYF	TGTGCCAGCAGCCAAGACAGTACCTACGTCGAGCAGTACTTC
-	TRBV28	TRBJ2-1	few	CASSLETGANYNEQFF	TGTGCCAGCAGTTTAGAGACGGGGGCAAACTACAATGAGCAGTTCTTC
-	TRBV29-1	TRBJ2-3	-	CSVLKSKDTQYF	TGCAGCGTTCTGAAATCCAAAGATACGCAGTATTTT
TRBD2	TRBV7-2	TRBJ2-1	many	CASSRRKGGPNEQFF	TGTGCCAGCAGCCGGCGGAAGGGAGGGCCTAATGAGCAGTTCTTC
-	TRBV9	TRBJ2-1	-	CASSPTVHEQFF	TGTGCCAGCAGCCCAACCGTCCATGAGCAGTTCTTC